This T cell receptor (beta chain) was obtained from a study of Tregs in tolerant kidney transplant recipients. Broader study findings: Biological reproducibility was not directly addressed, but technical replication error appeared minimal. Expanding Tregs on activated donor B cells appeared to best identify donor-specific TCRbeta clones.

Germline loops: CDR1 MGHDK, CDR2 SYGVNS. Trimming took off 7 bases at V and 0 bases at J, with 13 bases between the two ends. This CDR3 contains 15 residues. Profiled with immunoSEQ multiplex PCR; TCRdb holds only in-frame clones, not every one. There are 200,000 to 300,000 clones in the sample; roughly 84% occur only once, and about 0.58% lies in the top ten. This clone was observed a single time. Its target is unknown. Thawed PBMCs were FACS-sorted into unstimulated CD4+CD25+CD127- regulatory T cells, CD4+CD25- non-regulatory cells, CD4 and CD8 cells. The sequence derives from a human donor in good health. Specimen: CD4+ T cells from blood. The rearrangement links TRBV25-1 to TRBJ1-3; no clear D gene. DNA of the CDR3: TGTGCCAGCAACCACGGTAAAGACTCTGGAAACACCATATATTTT. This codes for CASNHGKDSGNTIYF.